The sequence of this T cell receptor beta chain was determined in a study of OX40 agonist ivuxolimab in advanced cancers. Looking at the study overall: Ivuxolimab was a fully human IgG2 agonistic monoclonal antibody targeting the costimulatory receptor OX40 (CD134). Intravenous ivuxolimab was administered to patients every 2 weeks at six dose levels: 0.01, 0.1, 0.3, 1.5, 3 and 10 mg/kg. Of the roughly 52 dose-escalation patients, hepatocellular carcinoma was present in roughly 19, melanoma in some 15, renal cell carcinoma in 9 and head and neck cancer in 9. The dose-escalation cohort was almost 85% male with a mean age of roughly 60 years, ranging from 23 to 79. Patients were allowed to have had prior anti-PD-1, anti-PD-L1 or anti-CTLA-4 therapy, and about 40% of the dose-escalation patients had been treated with checkpoint inhibitors. Partial responses occurred in three dose-escalation patients, of whom one had hepatocellular carcinoma and two had cutaneous melanoma. Peripheral TCRbeta sequencing was intended to test whether TCR sequence diversity was altered and clonal T-cell expansion was caused by ivuxolimab. The paper describes the monotherapy dose-escalation part (N ≈ 49 patients) of the phase I trial of ivuxolimab. The paper's findings and limits, for the study overall: In the 0.1-3.0 mg/kg groups, partial responders had among the lowest normalized peripheral clonal expansion, particularly in CD8+ T cells. At doses of 0.1 to 3.0 mg/kg, clonal expansion of both CD4+ and CD8+ T cells in blood was seen between baseline and week 6. Which antigens the clonally expanded peripheral T cells were specific for was not determined. Low levels of normalized T-cell clonal expansion were also seen in some patients who did not respond. After ivuxolimab, CD8+ T cells had more expanded clones than CD4+ T cells on average.

V lost 6 bases and J lost 6 bases; the stretch between them is 15 bases long. CDR1 and CDR2 were assigned from the germline V gene (reference sequence) as MNHEY and SMNVEV. The CDR3 sequence holds 14 residues, the cysteine and phenylalanine included. Only the CDR3 portion is preserved as DNA: 42 bases, with reading frame beginning at the first base. Genomic DNA was isolated from the sorted cells so that the TCRbeta CDR3 region could be sequenced. The immunoSEQ Assay was used to sequence the TCRbeta CDR3 regions. Imported from immuneACCESS, the table was reduced by TCRdb to in-frame sequences with V and J called. These copies leave out some clones; in studies compared against another copy, an unresolved V gene accounts for under half, and the cause of the remainder is not known. The sample contains tens of thousands of clones, about 90% of them found a single time. The ten largest clones represent roughly 4% of the sample.

Comments on this clone: The clone's antigen remains unknown. No base quality information exists; no much larger clone differs at one position.

Patients with autoimmune disease history or receiving systemic immunosuppression were excluded from the trial. Peripheral blood for TCR sequencing was collected from all dose cohorts at baseline, on cycle 4 day 1, and on cycle 7 day 1. Samples were obtained from an open-label, multicenter, first-in-human phase I dose-escalation trial of ivuxolimab. The trial enrolled adults with locally advanced or metastatic head and neck squamous cell, hepatocellular, melanoma or renal cell carcinoma. Before TCR sequencing, CD4+ and CD8+ T cells were separately sorted from peripheral blood. The sequence joins TRBV27 to TRBJ2-1; tentative D gene TRBD2, with 6 bases matching. This clonotype originated in an adult with an advanced solid tumor such as melanoma, head and neck, liver or kidney cancer. Sequenced here: CD4+ or CD8+ T cells sorted from blood, sampled in a trial of the OX40 agonist ivuxolimab. The DNA is TGTGCCAGCAGACCGGGACTCCGAGTCAATGAGCAGTTCTTC. Translated, this is CASRPGLRVNEQFF.